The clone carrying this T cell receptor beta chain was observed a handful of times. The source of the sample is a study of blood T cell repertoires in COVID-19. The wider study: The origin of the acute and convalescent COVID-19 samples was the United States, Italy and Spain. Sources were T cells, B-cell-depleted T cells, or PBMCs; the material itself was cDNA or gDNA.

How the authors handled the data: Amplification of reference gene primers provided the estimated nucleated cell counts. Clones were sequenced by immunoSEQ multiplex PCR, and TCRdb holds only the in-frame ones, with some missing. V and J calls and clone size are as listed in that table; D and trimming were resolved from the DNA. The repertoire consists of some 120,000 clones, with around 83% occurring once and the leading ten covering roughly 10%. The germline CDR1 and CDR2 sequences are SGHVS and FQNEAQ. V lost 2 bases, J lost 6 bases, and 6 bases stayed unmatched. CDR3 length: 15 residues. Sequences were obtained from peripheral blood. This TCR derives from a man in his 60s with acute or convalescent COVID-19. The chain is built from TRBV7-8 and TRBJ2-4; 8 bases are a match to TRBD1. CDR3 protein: CASSLSRGLGNIQYF. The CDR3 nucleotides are TGTGCCAGCAGCTTAAGCAGGGGGCTTGGAAACATTCAGTACTTC.